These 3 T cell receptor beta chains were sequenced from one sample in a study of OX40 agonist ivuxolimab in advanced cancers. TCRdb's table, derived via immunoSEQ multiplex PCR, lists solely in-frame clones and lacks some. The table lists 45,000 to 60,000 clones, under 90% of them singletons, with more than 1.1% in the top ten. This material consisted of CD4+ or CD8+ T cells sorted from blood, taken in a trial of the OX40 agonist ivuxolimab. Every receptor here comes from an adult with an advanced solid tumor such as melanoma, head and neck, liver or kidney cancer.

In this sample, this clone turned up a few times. DNA for the CDR3: TGTGCCAGCAGCCCCCCCGGGCCGTTGAACACTGAAGCTTTCTTT. Its translation is CASSPPGPLNTEAFF. This rearrangement joins TRBV9 to TRBJ1-1; no firm D call. The CDR3 length is 15 residues. The ends were cut back, 4 bases at V and 0 bases at J, with 13 bases in the middle. Germline V CDR1 and CDR2: SGDLS, YYNGEE.

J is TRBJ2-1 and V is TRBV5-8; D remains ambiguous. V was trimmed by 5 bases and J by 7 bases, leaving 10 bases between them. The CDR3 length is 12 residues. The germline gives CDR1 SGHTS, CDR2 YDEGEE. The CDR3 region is CASSLQRNEQFF. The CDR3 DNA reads TGTGCCAGCAGTTTACAGAGGAATGAGCAGTTCTTC.

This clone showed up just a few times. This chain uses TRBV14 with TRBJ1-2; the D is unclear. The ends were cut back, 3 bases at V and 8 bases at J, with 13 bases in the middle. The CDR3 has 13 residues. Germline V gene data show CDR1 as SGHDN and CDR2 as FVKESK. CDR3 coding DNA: TGTGCCAGCAGCCAGGGTGAATCCGTGGGCTACACCTTC. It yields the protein CASSQGESVGYTF. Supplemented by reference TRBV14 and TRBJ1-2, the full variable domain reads EAGVTQFPSHSVIEKGQTVTLRCDPISGHDNLYWYRRVMGKEIKFLLHFVKESKQDESGMPNNRFLAERTGGTYSTLKVQPAELEDSGVYFCASSQGESVGYTFGSGTRLTVV.